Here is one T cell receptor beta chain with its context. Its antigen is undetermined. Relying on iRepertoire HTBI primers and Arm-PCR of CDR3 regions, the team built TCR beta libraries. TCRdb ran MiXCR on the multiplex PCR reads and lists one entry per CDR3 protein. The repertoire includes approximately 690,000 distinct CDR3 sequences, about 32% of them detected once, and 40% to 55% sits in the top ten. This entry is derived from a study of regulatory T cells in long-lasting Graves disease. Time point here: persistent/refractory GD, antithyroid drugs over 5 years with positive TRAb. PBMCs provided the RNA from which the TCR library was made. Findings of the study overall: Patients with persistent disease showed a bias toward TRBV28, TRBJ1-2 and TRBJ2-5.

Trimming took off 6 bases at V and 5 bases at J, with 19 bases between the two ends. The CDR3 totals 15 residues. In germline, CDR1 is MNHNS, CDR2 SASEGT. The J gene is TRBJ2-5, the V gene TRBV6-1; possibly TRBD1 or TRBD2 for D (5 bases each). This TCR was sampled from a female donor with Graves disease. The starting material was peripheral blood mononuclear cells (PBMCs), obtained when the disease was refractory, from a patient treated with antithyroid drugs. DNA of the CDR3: TGTGCCAGCAGGGGGGACGGACCTTTGATTGAGACCCAGTACTTC. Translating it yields CASRGDGPLIETQYF.